A selection of T cell receptor beta chains follows, all from one sample in a study of human T cells and chemical hapten exposure. TCRdb re-analysed the RACE reads in MiXCR, keeping a single row per CDR3 protein. The repertoire holds over 55,000 distinct CDR3 sequences, around 10% seen once, with roughly 1.5% in the top ten. The specimen was whole blood, collected in connection with sensitization to the hapten diphenylcyclopropenone (DPC). These receptors all stem from a woman aged 50 to 60 with alopecia areata. Some clones in this sample may be carry-over from other donors' samples. The CDR3 runs from the conserved cysteine through the conserved F or W. D genes are given only for firm matches. Clone size, where shown, is once, few, many, or a class for clones that have expanded.

abundance	v_gene	j_gene	d_gene	CDR3aa	CDR3nt
many	TRBV6-6	TRBJ1-5	NA	CASTLQDYSNQPQHF	TGTGCCAGCACTTTACAGGATTATAGCAATCAGCCCCAGCATTTT
few	TRBV7-2	TRBJ2-5	NA	CASSLAARQETQYF	TGTGCCAGCAGCTTAGCCGCCAGGCAAGAGACCCAGTACTTC
many	TRBV6-5	TRBJ2-1	TRBD2	CASRLAGKSYNEQFF	TGTGCCAGCCGGCTAGCGGGAAAATCCTACAATGAGCAGTTCTTC
many	TRBV2	TRBJ2-2	NA	CASSEARGQVGTGELFF	TGTGCCAGCAGTGAAGCGCGAGGGCAGGTCGGAACCGGGGAGCTGTTTTTT
many	TRBV7-8	TRBJ1-5	NA	CASSVGRTGPQHF	TGTGCCAGCAGCGTTGGCCGGACTGGGCCCCAGCATTTT
few	TRBV7-9	TRBJ2-1	TRBD2	CASSLMGTRFNNEQFF	TGTGCCAGCAGCTTAATGGGGACTAGGTTCAACAATGAGCAGTTCTTC
NA	TRBV4-2	TRBJ2-7	NA	CASSQWRGPYEQYF	TGTGCCAGCAGCCAATGGCGGGGCCCCTACGAGCAGTACTTC
many	TRBV6-5	TRBJ2-7	TRBD2	CASSSLGGIEQYF	TGTGCCAGCAGCTCCTTGGGGGGGATCGAGCAGTACTTC
once	TRBV28	TRBJ1-1	NA	CASSRDGTEAFF	TGTGCCAGCAGCCGGGATGGCACTGAAGCTTTCTTT
many	TRBV11-2	TRBJ2-7	TRBD2	CASSSSSGPIEQYF	TGTGCCAGCAGCTCATCTAGCGGGCCCATTGAGCAGTACTTC
NA	TRBV18	TRBJ1-6	TRBD1	CASSQGAPVESPLHF	TGTGCCAGCTCACAGGGGGCCCCAGTCGAGTCACCCCTCCACTTT
once	TRBV5-1	TRBJ2-7	NA	CASSVIYGYEQYF	TGCGCCAGCAGCGTGATCTACGGCTACGAGCAGTACTTC
NA	TRBV2	TRBJ2-3	TRBD2	CASSEDSGDTQYF	TGTGCCAGCAGTGAAGATAGCGGGGATACGCAGTATTTT
NA	TRBV21-1	TRBJ1-1	NA	CASSKESPPVDYNTEAFF	TGTGCCAGCAGCAAAGAATCCCCTCCAGTCGACTACAACACTGAAGCTTTCTTT
NA	TRBV6-5	TRBJ1-5	TRBD1	CASSWTGADQPQHF	TGTGCCAGCAGTTGGACAGGGGCCGATCAGCCCCAGCATTTT
many	TRBV4-2	TRBJ1-1	NA	CASSQAWAGNTEAFF	TGTGCCAGCAGCCAAGCTTGGGCAGGGAACACTGAAGCTTTCTTT
few	TRBV7-2	TRBJ1-1	NA	CASSLEGDYTEAFF	TGTGCCAGCAGCTTAGAAGGAGATTATACTGAAGCTTTCTTT
many	TRBV18	TRBJ2-2	NA	CASSPGQGEVVTGELFF	TGTGCCAGCTCACCCGGTCAGGGCGAAGTTGTCACCGGGGAGCTGTTTTTT
many	TRBV5-1	TRBJ2-3	NA	CASSLTTDTQYF	TGCGCCAGCAGCTTGACCACGGATACGCAGTATTTT
few	TRBV7-2	TRBJ2-5	NA	CASSLGRSGETQYF	TGTGCCAGCAGCTTAGGCAGGTCAGGAGAGACCCAGTACTTC
few	TRBV10-3	TRBJ1-1	NA	CAISLGGGSTEAFF	TGTGCCATCAGCCTCGGAGGGGGATCCACTGAAGCTTTCTTT
few	TRBV7-2	TRBJ2-7	NA	CASSVRYEQYF	TGTGCCAGCAGCGTCCGATACGAGCAGTACTTC
many	TRBV10-2	TRBJ2-5	NA	CATQRERQETQYF	TGCGCCACCCAGAGGGAAAGGCAAGAGACCCAGTACTTC
few	TRBV7-2	TRBJ2-1	TRBD1	CASSLSGQSYNEQFF	TGTGCCAGCAGTTTATCGGGACAGTCCTACAATGAGCAGTTCTTC
many	TRBV7-9	TRBJ1-2	NA	CASSFPLGDYGYTF	TGTGCCAGCAGCTTCCCGTTAGGGGACTATGGCTACACCTTC
many	TRBV28	TRBJ2-3	TRBD1	CASSRPGTGADTQYF	TGTGCCAGCAGTCGCCCCGGGACAGGGGCCGATACGCAGTATTTT
many	TRBV10-1	TRBJ1-3	NA	CASAQTGTKAGNTIYF	TGCGCCAGCGCCCAGACCGGGACTAAGGCCGGAAACACCATATATTTT
NA	TRBV29-1	TRBJ2-1	TRBD1	CSVEPRGGGPYNEQFF	TGCAGCGTTGAGCCTAGAGGGGGCGGGCCTTACAATGAGCAGTTCTTC
few	TRBV4-3	TRBJ2-5	TRBD2	CASSYGTSGQETQYF	TGCGCCAGCAGCTATGGGACTAGCGGACAAGAGACCCAGTACTTC
many	TRBV7-9	TRBJ1-4	NA	CASSLYSDNEKLFF	TGTGCCAGCAGCTTATACAGCGATAATGAAAAACTGTTTTTT
few	TRBV7-2	TRBJ1-5	NA	CASSLGGAPNQPQHF	TGTGCCAGCAGCTTAGGCGGGGCCCCCAATCAGCCCCAGCATTTT
many	TRBV20-1	TRBJ1-6	NA	CSAPVRDGNSPLHF	TGCAGTGCCCCAGTCAGGGACGGAAATTCACCCCTCCACTTT
many	TRBV20-1	TRBJ2-1	TRBD2	CSADYSGSAYNEQFF	TGCAGTGCTGACTATAGCGGGAGCGCCTACAATGAGCAGTTCTTC
many	TRBV28	TRBJ1-5	TRBD1	CASSPGGQGIKPQHF	TGTGCCAGCAGTCCTGGGGGACAGGGCATTAAGCCCCAGCATTTT
NA	TRBV11-2	TRBJ2-1	NA	CASSLGGIYNEQFF	TGTGCCAGCAGCTTAGGTGGCATCTACAATGAGCAGTTCTTC
few	TRBV12-3/TRBV12-4	TRBJ1-1	NA	CASSLARSEAFF	TGTGCCAGCAGTTTGGCCCGTAGTGAAGCTTTCTTT
many	TRBV4-2	TRBJ1-6	NA	CASSQEANSGYSNSPLHF	TGTGCCAGCAGCCAAGAGGCGAATTCAGGGTACAGCAATTCACCCCTCCACTTT
many	TRBV28	TRBJ2-3	NA	CASSWTDTQYF	TGTGCCAGCAGTTGGACAGATACGCAGTATTTT
few	TRBV5-1	TRBJ2-2	NA	CASSLDFPRAGELFF	TGCGCCAGCAGCTTGGACTTTCCCCGGGCCGGGGAGCTGTTTTTT
few	TRBV7-6	TRBJ2-2	NA	CASSLRHSGGGELFF	TGTGCCAGCAGCTTAAGGCACTCTGGAGGCGGGGAGCTGTTTTTT
few	TRBV7-9	TRBJ1-2	NA	CASSLVLGRDTTNYGYTF	TGTGCCAGCAGCTTAGTCCTCGGCAGGGACACTACTAACTATGGCTACACCTTC